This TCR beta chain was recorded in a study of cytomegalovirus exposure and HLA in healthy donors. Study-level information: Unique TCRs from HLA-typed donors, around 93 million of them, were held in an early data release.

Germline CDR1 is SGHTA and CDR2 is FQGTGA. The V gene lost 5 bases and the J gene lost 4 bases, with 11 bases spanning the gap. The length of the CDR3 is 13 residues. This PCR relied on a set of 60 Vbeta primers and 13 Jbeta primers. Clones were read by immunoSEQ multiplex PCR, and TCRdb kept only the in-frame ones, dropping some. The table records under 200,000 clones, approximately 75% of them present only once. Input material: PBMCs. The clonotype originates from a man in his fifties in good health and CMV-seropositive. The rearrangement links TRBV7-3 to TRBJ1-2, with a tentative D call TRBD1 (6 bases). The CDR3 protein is CASSQTGLYGYTF. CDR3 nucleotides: TGTGCCAGCAGCCAAACAGGGCTCTATGGCTACACCTTC.